The 22 T cell receptor beta chains below were found in one sample sequenced in a study of shared clonotypes between healthy human individuals. Clones were sequenced by immunoSEQ multiplex PCR, and TCRdb holds only the in-frame ones, with some missing. The sample shows more than 2 million clones, 95% of them seen only once. Material: naive CD4+ T cells sorted from blood. Regarding subset: CD45RA+ positively selected. These receptors all come from a man between 18 and 29 years old in good health.

The rearrangement uses TRBV9 and TRBJ1-2; 8 bases are shared with TRBD1. V shed 6 bases, J shed 3 bases, and the junction held 1 base outside the gene matches. The CDR3 has 12 amino acids. Germline V gene data show CDR1 as SGDLS and CDR2 as YYNGEE. CDR3 region: CASTGGDYGYTF. CDR3 DNA: TGTGCCAGCACAGGGGGCGACTATGGCTACACCTTC.

This rearrangement joins TRBV10-3 to TRBJ2-7; perhaps TRBD2 as D (7 bases). This CDR3 is built from 14 residues. Germline V gene sequence: CDR1 ENHRY, CDR2 SYGVKD. V lost 8 bases, J lost 0 bases, and 14 bases lay in between. The CDR3 loop is CAIGGGGSSYEQYF. The CDR3 DNA is TGTGCCATCGGGGGAGGGGGAAGCTCCTACGAGCAGTACTTC.

This chain uses TRBV10-3 with TRBJ2-2; 9 bases align to TRBD2. V was pared by 7 bases and J by 1 base, with 7 bases of the junction left unmatched. The germline gives CDR1 ENHRY, CDR2 SYGVKD. The CDR3 loop spans 16 amino acids. The CDR3 coding sequence is TGTGCCATCAAATCCGGGACTAGCTTGAACACCGGGGAGCTGTTTTTT. Encoded protein: CAIKSGTSLNTGELFF.

The rearrangement links TRBV11-2 to TRBJ1-3, with D possibly being TRBD1 (6 bases). Germline lookup yields CDR1 SGHAT and CDR2 FQNNGV. Trimming shortened V by 8 bases and J by 0 bases, and 17 bases separated the two germline ends. The CDR3 length is 16 residues. DNA for the CDR3: TGTGCCAGCGGATCCTACAGGGTATACTCTGGAAACACCATATATTTT. It translates to CASGSYRVYSGNTIYF.

V gene TRBV5-4 combines with J gene TRBJ1-3; D ambiguous. V lost 3 bases to trimming and J lost 4 bases, with 5 bases between them. The CDR3 spans 12 residues. From germline, CDR1 is SGHNT and CDR2 YYREEE (reference sequence). The CDR3 DNA reads as TGTGCCAGCAGCTCACCCGGAAACACCATATATTTT. This translates into CASSSPGNTIYF.

This chain joins TRBV30 and TRBJ1-3; the D is unclear. CDR1 and CDR2 (germline): GTSNPN, SVGIG (reference sequence). V was pared by 4 bases and J by 1 base, with 11 bases between. The CDR3 consists of 14 residues. The CDR3 DNA reads TGTGCCTGGACCTCAGACATATCTGGAAACACCATATATTTT. Amino acids: CAWTSDISGNTIYF.

The chain joins TRBV10-3 to TRBJ2-3, with TRBD2 identical over 8 bases. The ends lost 6 bases at V and 2 bases at J; junction bases unmatched: 4. Germline loops: CDR1 ENHRY, CDR2 SYGVKD. The CDR3 loop spans 14 amino acids. CDR3: CAIRLAGLTDTQYF. CDR3 DNA: TGTGCCATCAGGCTAGCGGGCCTCACAGATACGCAGTATTTT.

CDR3 DNA sequence: TGTGCCAGCAGTGAGTCCAAAACAGGGGACTACGAGCAGTACTTC. As protein: CASSESKTGDYEQYF. V and J are TRBV25-1 and TRBJ2-7, with TRBD1 matching over 7 bases. J was trimmed by 3 bases and V by 3 bases; bases with no gene match: 8. Germline V gene data show CDR1 as MGHDK and CDR2 as SYGVNS. The CDR3 covers 15 residues.

This clone was detected only once. The chain couples TRBV18 to TRBJ1-1; D remains unclear. Germline CDR1 and CDR2: KGHSH and LQKENI. This CDR3 is built from 13 residues. V shed 3 bases and J shed 4 bases, with 9 bases lying between them. CDR3: CASSPAEITEAFF. The CDR3 nucleotides are TGTGCCAGCTCACCCGCCGAGATCACTGAAGCTTTCTTT.

This sequence joins TRBV11-2 and TRBJ2-6; possibly TRBD2 for D (7 bases). This CDR3 is built from 18 residues. Germline lookup yields CDR1 SGHAT and CDR2 FQNNGV. The germline V and J ends were trimmed by 6 bases and 2 bases, with 20 bases remaining between them. The CDR3 loop reads CASRSPRTGGPGANVLTF. The DNA for the CDR3 is TGTGCCAGCAGGTCCCCCCGGACCGGGGGGCCTGGGGCCAACGTCCTGACTTTC.

This chain links TRBV19 with TRBJ1-5, with D hard to call. The ends were cut back, 8 bases at V and 3 bases at J, with 11 bases in the middle. Germline V gene data show CDR1 as LNHDA and CDR2 as SQIVND (reference sequence). The CDR3 totals 13 residues. The CDR3 region is CASQGNHNQPQHF. CDR3 nucleotide sequence: TGTGCCAGTCAAGGGAATCACAATCAGCCCCAGCATTTT.

The V gene is TRBV28, the J gene TRBJ2-5; 8 nucleotides match TRBD2. The CDR3 is 15 residues long. V dropped 6 bases and J dropped 5; count of bases not matched to a gene: 11. Per the germline V gene, CDR1 is MDHEN and CDR2 is SYDVKM. Here the CDR3 DNA reads TGTGCCAGCAGCTCAGCGGGACTAGTAAAGGAGACCCAGTACTTC. Amino acid sequence: CASSSAGLVKETQYF.

V is TRBV10-3 and J is TRBJ2-3, with 8 bases that match TRBD2. CDR3 length: 16 residues. The germline V gene encodes CDR1 ENHRY and CDR2 SYGVKD. With 2 bases clipped from V and 5 bases from J, the junction kept 9 bases outside the gene matches. CDR3 in DNA: TGTGCCATCAGTGAGATAGCGGGAAGTGGGTTAGATACGCAGTATTTT. The encoded protein is CAISEIAGSGLDTQYF.

CDR3 coding DNA: TGTGCCAGCAGCTTCCTAGAGGTCAACACTGAAGCTTTCTTT. It encodes CASSFLEVNTEAFF. The V gene is TRBV13, the J gene TRBJ1-1; D is undetermined. Trimming cost V 3 bases and J 2 bases, with 10 bases left between them. In germline, CDR1 is PRHDT, CDR2 FYEKMQ (reference sequence). The CDR3 consists of 14 residues.

This chain uses TRBV28 with TRBJ1-2, with no clear D. The V gene's germline CDR1 is MDHEN and CDR2 SYDVKM. The CDR3 spans 13 residues. V was shortened by 10 bases and J by 2 bases, with 14 bases between the two germline ends. DNA for the CDR3: TGTGCCATCGCACTCAGCGTCAACTATGGCTACACCTTC. Translating gives CAIALSVNYGYTF.

This chain uses TRBV6-1 with TRBJ2-1; a possible D gene is TRBD1 (6 bases). Germline CDR1 and CDR2: MNHNS and SASEGT. V lost 0 bases and J 9 bases, leaving 6 bases between the germline ends. The CDR3 has 12 residues. The CDR3 coding sequence is TGTGCCAGCAGTGAAGCCAGGGGTGAGCAGTTCTTC. Translation gives CASSEARGEQFF.

DNA of the CDR3: TGCGCCAGCAGCCAAGGTGGCGGGGGGCCGACAGATACGCAGTATTTT. It codes for CASSQGGGGPTDTQYF. The V call is TRBV4-1, the J call TRBJ2-3; 8 bases line up with TRBD2. This CDR3 region has 16 residues. CDR1 and CDR2 (germline): MGHRA, YSYEKL. The V and J ends lost 1 base and 3 bases, in that order; junction bases with no gene match: 6.

The genes are TRBV6-1 and TRBJ2-7; 10 bases are shared with TRBD2. V dropped 4 bases and J dropped 4; count of bases not matched to a gene: 4. The CDR3 spans 14 residues. The germline gives CDR1 MNHNS, CDR2 SASEGT. The CDR3 nucleotides read TGTGCCAGCAGTGTTGGACTAGCGGTGTACGAGCAGTACTTC. This encodes CASSVGLAVYEQYF.

This chain connects TRBV6-4 to TRBJ2-2, with 9 nucleotides matching TRBD1. Germline lookup yields CDR1 MRHNA and CDR2 SNTAGT. This CDR3 has 16 amino acids. The J segment lost 4 bases and the V segment lost 5 bases, leaving 8 bases of the junction unmatched. The CDR3 region has the DNA TGTGCCAGCAGTCCTGGTGGGACAGGGCGCACCGGGGAGCTGTTTTTT. Amino acid sequence: CASSPGGTGRTGELFF.

V is TRBV10-3 and J is TRBJ2-3, with 12 bases matching TRBD2. Trimming cost V 4 bases and J 0 bases; bases outside gene matches: 5. The CDR3 extends over 17 amino acids. In germline, CDR1 is ENHRY, CDR2 SYGVKD. The CDR3 loop reads CAISGRTSGTSTDTQYF. DNA of the CDR3: TGTGCCATCAGTGGCCGGACTAGCGGGACGAGCACAGATACGCAGTATTTT.

The genes are TRBV15 and TRBJ2-3, with TRBD2 matching 13 bases. Germline loops: CDR1 LNHNV, CDR2 YYDKDF (reference sequence). J lost 5 bases, V lost 3 bases, and 8 bases had no gene match. The CDR3 runs 17 residues. CDR3: CATSSGLAGVGKDTQYF. As DNA, the CDR3 is TGTGCCACCAGCAGTGGACTAGCGGGAGTAGGAAAAGATACGCAGTATTTT. The whole variable domain, filled in from reference TRBV15 and TRBJ2-3, reads DAMVIQNPRYQVTQFGKPVTLSCSQTLNHNVMYWYQQKSSQAPKLLFHYYDKDFNNEADTPDNFQSRRPNTSFCFLDIRSPGLGDTAMYLCATSSGLAGVGKDTQYFGPGTRLTVL.

V gene TRBV29-1 combines with J gene TRBJ1-6; weak D call: TRBD1 (5 bases). The germline V gene encodes CDR1 SQVTM and CDR2 ANQGSEA. The CDR3 extends over 14 amino acids. With 7 bases removed from V and 6 bases from J, the gap between germline ends came to 16 bases. Written as DNA, the CDR3 is TGCAGCGCTTCAAGCGGGGGTCTTAATTCACCCCTCCACTTT. Its translation: CSASSGGLNSPLHF.